These T cell receptor beta chains were read from a single sample in a study of cytomegalovirus exposure and HLA in healthy donors. Repertoires were generated with immunoSEQ multiplex PCR, while TCRdb's copy carries only in-frame clones and drops some. Of about 140,000 clones in the sample, around 90% were seen once. Sequenced input: PBMCs. Receptor source: a middle-aged woman in good health and CMV-seronegative. Each CDR3 is given with its conserved first and last residue. The D gene is left open where the match is weak. Only part of the rows carry a size: once, few, many, or a class if the clone is expanded.

V gene	D gene	J gene	clone size	CDR3 DNA	CDR3 protein
TRBV2	-	TRBJ2-1	-	TGTGCCAGCAGCCCATACAATGAGCAGTTCTTC	CASSPYNEQFF
TRBV9	-	TRBJ2-7	-	TGTGCCAGCAGTGCCCACCCTAGCGACAACTCCTACGAGCAGTACTTC	CASSAHPSDNSYEQYF
TRBV4-1	-	TRBJ1-2	-	TGCGCCAGCAGCCCTTCACACCCCAGACAGAACTATGGCTACACCTTC	CASSPSHPRQNYGYTF
TRBV6-1	-	TRBJ2-3	-	TGTGCCAGCAGTGAAGTTCAGGGTACAGATACGCAGTATTTT	CASSEVQGTDTQYF
TRBV4-2	TRBD2	TRBJ2-5	-	TGTGCCAGCAGCCAAGTGACTAGCGTGGAGACCCAGTACTTC	CASSQVTSVETQYF
TRBV4-2	-	TRBJ1-3	-	TGTGCCAGCAGCCAAGATCTGGGGGCCTCTGGAAACACCATATATTTT	CASSQDLGASGNTIYF
TRBV11-3	TRBD2	TRBJ2-7	few	TGTGCCAGCAGGGCGACTAGCGGGGGATACGAGCAGTACTTC	CASRATSGGYEQYF
TRBV5-8	-	TRBJ2-3	few	TGTGCCAGCAGCTTAGGGGGCACAGATACGCAGTATTTT	CASSLGGTDTQYF
TRBV7-2	TRBD2	TRBJ2-1	-	TGTGCCAGCAGCGCCGGGACTAGCGGGACGAATGAGCAGTTCTTC	CASSAGTSGTNEQFF
TRBV2	-	TRBJ2-3	once	TGTGCCAGCAACGAGCGGATATGGGGTACAGATACGCAGTATTTT	CASNERIWGTDTQYF
TRBV6-4	-	TRBJ1-5	-	TGTGCCAGCAGTGCCAGGGGAGGGCAGCCCCAGCATTTT	CASSARGGQPQHF
TRBV5-4	TRBD2	TRBJ2-3	-	TGTGCCAGCAGCATGGGACTAGCAGGAGATACGCAGTATTTT	CASSMGLAGDTQYF
TRBV9	-	TRBJ2-1	-	TGTGCCAGCAGCGTAGCCCCCCTAGCTGCGGGCTCCTACAATGAGCAGTTCTTC	CASSVAPLAAGSYNEQFF
TRBV5-1	-	TRBJ2-2	-	TGCGCCAGCAGCCTAGAGTCGAACACCGGGGAGCTGTTTTTT	CASSLESNTGELFF
TRBV28	TRBD1	TRBJ1-2	-	TGTGCCAGCAGTCCCGGACAGGGAGGAGGTGGCTACACCTTC	CASSPGQGGGGYTF
TRBV11-3	TRBD1	TRBJ1-4	once	TGTGCCAGCAGCGCGTCAGGGGGCGCATTCGAACTGTTTTTT	CASSASGGAFELFF
TRBV5-4	TRBD1	TRBJ1-1	-	TGTGCCAGCAGCACAGGGGGCTCGTCTTTTATGAACACTGAAGCTTTCTTT	CASSTGGSSFMNTEAFF
TRBV6-1	-	TRBJ1-1	-	TGTGCCAGCAGTGAAGACAGGGACACTGAAGCTTTCTTT	CASSEDRDTEAFF
TRBV5-1	-	TRBJ1-1	-	TGCGCCAGCAGCCCCTTTAGCCTGGCGAACACTGAAGCTTTCTTT	CASSPFSLANTEAFF
TRBV30	-	TRBJ2-7	-	TGTGCCTGGAGTGTACTGGTAGAGCAGTACTTC	CAWSVLVEQYF
TRBV7-8	TRBD1	TRBJ2-7	-	TGTGCCAGCAGCGGGATTGTGACAGGGAATGACGAGCAGTACTTC	CASSGIVTGNDEQYF
TRBV6-5	-	TRBJ2-5	-	TGTGCCAGCAGTTACCTCGCGCAGGGGCAGGAGACCCAGTACTTC	CASSYLAQGQETQYF
TRBV11-3	-	TRBJ2-7	-	TGTGCCAGCAGCTTAGAGGCAGGGAGGTCCTACGAGCAGTACTTC	CASSLEAGRSYEQYF
TRBV7-8	TRBD2	TRBJ2-3	-	TGTGCCAGCACCCCTGGGACTAGCGGGAAAGGGGGACCGAGCACAGATACGCAGTATTTT	CASTPGTSGKGGPSTDTQYF
TRBV7-9	-	TRBJ1-5	-	TGTTCCAGCAGCTCGGGGCGGGGTTTCAATCAGCCCCAGCATTTT	CSSSSGRGFNQPQHF
TRBV5-6	-	TRBJ2-6	-	TGTGCCAGCAGCTATGGGCTCTCTGGGGCCAACGTCCTGACTTTC	CASSYGLSGANVLTF
TRBV28	-	TRBJ2-7	-	TGTGCCAGCAGTCCACCTAACACAGGGAGAGACGAGCAGTACTTC	CASSPPNTGRDEQYF
TRBV7-9	TRBD2	TRBJ2-7	-	TGTTCCAGCAGCCCACCTAGCGGGAGAGGTTACGAGCAGTACTTC	CSSSPPSGRGYEQYF
TRBV4-1	TRBD1	TRBJ1-1	-	TGCGCCAGCAGCCATGAGGGGGCGCAAATGAACACTGAAGCTTTCTTT	CASSHEGAQMNTEAFF
TRBV6-5	TRBD2	TRBJ2-1	once	TGTGCCAGCACCAGAGCGGGAGAAACCGGTGAGCAGTTCTTC	CASTRAGETGEQFF
TRBV7-8	TRBD1	TRBJ1-2	-	TGTGCCAGCAGCTGGGGGACAGTGATTAACTATGGCTACACCTTC	CASSWGTVINYGYTF
TRBV28	-	TRBJ1-4	-	TGTGCCAGCAGTTTAAATCAGGGACTGAATGAAAAACTGTTTTTT	CASSLNQGLNEKLFF
TRBV5-6	TRBD2	TRBJ2-7	-	TGTGCCAGCAGCTTGGGACTAGCGGGAGGGTACTACGAGCAGTACTTC	CASSLGLAGGYYEQYF
TRBV5-4	TRBD2	TRBJ2-2	-	TGTGCCAGCAGCACCGGACTAGCGGAGAACACCGGGGAGCTGTTTTTT	CASSTGLAENTGELFF
TRBV6-6	-	TRBJ2-7	-	TGTGCCAGCAGTTACTCGGGACTCTCCTACGAGCAGTACTTC	CASSYSGLSYEQYF
TRBV5-4	TRBD2	TRBJ2-7	-	TGTGCCAGCAGCTTGGGAGGACTAGCGGGAAGGACTCGAGACGAGCAGTACTTC	CASSLGGLAGRTRDEQYF
TRBV20-1	-	TRBJ1-2	-	TGCAGTGCCAGCGGGGGAGAGGGCTACACCTTC	CSASGGEGYTF
TRBV28	TRBD1	TRBJ2-2	-	TGTGCCAGCAGGAACCTGGGACAGGCCTACACCGGGGAGCTGTTTTTT	CASRNLGQAYTGELFF
TRBV27	-	TRBJ2-3	once	TGTGCCAGTAAACGCGGGGCAGGGATCCCAGATACGCAGTATTTT	CASKRGAGIPDTQYF